The T cell receptor (beta chain) under discussion was sequenced for a study of blood T cell repertoires in COVID-19. The overall study: Donors in the United States, Italy and Spain gave samples during acute or convalescent COVID-19. In each case, the material was cDNA or gDNA derived from T cells, B-cell-depleted T cells, or PBMCs.

The CDR3 spans 17 residues. Per germline, CDR1 LNHDA and CDR2 SQIVND (reference sequence). V shed 5 bases and J 6 bases; nucleotides not matched to a gene: 11. Original handling: Nucleated cell counts were estimated from reference gene primer amplification. Using immunoSEQ multiplex PCR, the repertoire was profiled, and TCRdb retains in-frame clones only, with some absent. V and J calls and clone size are copied from that table; D and trimming were computed from the DNA. The table records tens of thousands of clones, roughly 82% of them present only once. Input material: peripheral blood. The receptor comes from a woman aged 80 or older with acute or convalescent COVID-19. The chain employs TRBV19 and TRBJ2-1, with 12 nucleotides matching TRBD2. In DNA, the CDR3 is TGTGCCAGTAGTGCCGCTATACTAGCGGGAGGTGGCAATGAGCAGTTCTTC. Translated, it gives CASSAAILAGGGNEQFF.